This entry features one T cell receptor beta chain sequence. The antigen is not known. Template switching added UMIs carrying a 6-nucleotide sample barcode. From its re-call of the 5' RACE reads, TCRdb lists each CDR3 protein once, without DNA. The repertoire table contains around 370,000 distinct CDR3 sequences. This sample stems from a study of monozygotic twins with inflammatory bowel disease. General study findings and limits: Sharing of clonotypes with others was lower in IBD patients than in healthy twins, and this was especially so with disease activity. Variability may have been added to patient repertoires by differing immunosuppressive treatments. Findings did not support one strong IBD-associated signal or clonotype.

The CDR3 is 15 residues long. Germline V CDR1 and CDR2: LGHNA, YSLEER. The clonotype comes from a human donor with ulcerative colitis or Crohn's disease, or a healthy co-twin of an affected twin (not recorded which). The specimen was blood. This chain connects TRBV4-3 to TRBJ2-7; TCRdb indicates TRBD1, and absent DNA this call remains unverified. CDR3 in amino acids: CASSQEPRAIYEQYF.